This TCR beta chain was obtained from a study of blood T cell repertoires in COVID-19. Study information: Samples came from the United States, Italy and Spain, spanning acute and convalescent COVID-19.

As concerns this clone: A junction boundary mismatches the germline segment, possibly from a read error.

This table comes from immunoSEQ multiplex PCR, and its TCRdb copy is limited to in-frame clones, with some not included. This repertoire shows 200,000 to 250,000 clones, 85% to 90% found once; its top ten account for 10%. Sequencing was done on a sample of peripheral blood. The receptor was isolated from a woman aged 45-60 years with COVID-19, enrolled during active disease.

CDR3 in amino acids: CASSLGRGFDNSPLHF. As DNA, the CDR3 is TGTGCCAGCAGCCTAGGTCGAGGCTTCGATAATTCACCCCTCCACTTT. The rearrangement uses TRBV13 and TRBJ1-6; D not certain. This CDR3 region has 16 residues. Germline values: CDR1 PRHDT, CDR2 FYEKMQ (reference sequence).